The 8 T cell receptor beta chains listed next were all sequenced from one sample in a study of beta chain features in type 1 diabetes (dated by TCRdb to about 2018). General findings and caveats noted by the study authors: In all four CD4+ subsets, TCRB CDR3 length was moderately but significantly shorter in type 1 diabetes patients.

No antigens are known for them. Libraries were constructed by the immunoSEQ multiplex PCR assay. All of the isolated RNA was reverse transcribed with the High Capacity cDNA Reverse Transcription Kit, so expressed TCRB transcripts were sequenced. TCRdb retrieved this table from immuneACCESS and kept in-frame rearrangements only. Not all clones are present; in checked studies, unresolved V genes account for under half, and no reason is known for the remainder. This sample comprises 500,000 to 650,000 clones, around 12% of them detected only once. Over 0.1% of the sample comes from the top ten. Source material: naive CD4+ T cells from blood. Taken with the paper, the label for cell subset or site translates to: true naive CD4+ T cells. The receptors come from a man under 40 with type 1 diabetes.

This clone was counted a few times. This chain uses TRBV7-2 with TRBJ2-1, with D hard to call. This CDR3 is 14 amino acids long. The germline V gene has CDR1 SGHTA and CDR2 FQGNSA. V was shortened by 3 bases and J by 5 bases, with 11 bases between the two germline ends. The CDR3 protein is CASSFFRLNNEQFF. CDR3 coding DNA: TGTGCCAGCAGCTTCTTCCGGTTGAACAATGAGCAGTTCTTC.

This clone was seen only a few times. CDR3 sequence: CASSLGTTAGGYNEQFF. The CDR3 DNA reads as TGTGCCAGCAGCTTAGGGACAACGGCGGGGGGATACAATGAGCAGTTCTTC. The chain combines TRBV11-3 with TRBJ2-1; 8 bases are a match to TRBD2. Germline-derived CDR1 and CDR2 are SGHNT and YENEEA. V lost 1 base and J lost 4; bases outside the gene matches: 9. CDR3 length: 17 amino acids.

The chain uses TRBV25-1 and TRBJ2-7; D remains ambiguous. The CDR3 is 13 amino acids. Trimming took 4 bases from V and 2 from J, leaving 9 bases between them. The germline gives CDR1 MGHDK, CDR2 SYGVNS. The CDR3 nucleotides read TGTGCCAGCAGTGGTGCCCGGGCCTACGAGCAGTACTTC. Protein product: CASSGARAYEQYF.

This clone was picked up a small number of times. V usage is TRBV4-3 and J usage is TRBJ2-7, with D hard to call. V lost 0 bases and J lost 3, with 6 bases in between. The CDR3 spans 13 residues. Germline values: CDR1 LGHNA, CDR2 YSLEER. In nucleotides, the CDR3 is TGCGCCAGCAGCCAAGACAGGTTCTACGAGCAGTACTTC. It codes for CASSQDRFYEQYF.

The CDR3: CASSPFSGGLLSYEQYF. CDR3 bases: TGTGCCAGCAGTCCGTTCTCGGGGGGGCTCCTCTCCTACGAGCAGTACTTC. The chain links TRBV27 to TRBJ2-7; 8 bases align to TRBD2. This CDR3 has 17 amino acids. Germline V gene lookup returns CDR1 MNHEY and CDR2 SMNVEV (reference sequence). Trimming took 5 bases from V and 0 from J; bases not matched to a gene: 12.

The rearrangement uses TRBV7-9 and TRBJ1-5; a weak D match, TRBD1 (5 bases). Germline V gene lookup returns CDR1 SEHNR and CDR2 FQNEAQ (reference sequence). CDR3 length: 14 amino acids. V shed 11 bases and J shed 0 bases, with 14 bases lying between them. The CDR3 loop is CAGTGSDSNQPQHF. CDR3 nucleotide sequence: TGTGCCGGGACGGGCAGCGATAGCAATCAGCCCCAGCATTTT.

This clone occurred a few times. V is TRBV28 and J is TRBJ1-5; D unresolved. The CDR3 sequence is 11 residues long. Germline CDR1 reads MDHEN; CDR2 reads SYDVKM. Trimming removed 5 bases from V and 11 bases from J, with 10 bases in between. The CDR3 loop reads CASSVTTSQHF. CDR3 nucleotides: TGTGCCAGCAGTGTAACCACCTCCCAGCATTTT.

The table lists this clone with a few counts. The chain carries TRBV2 and TRBJ1-4; D is possibly TRBD1 (5 bases). Germline V gene lookup returns CDR1 SNHLY and CDR2 FYNNEI. With 4 bases removed from V and 4 bases from J, the gap between germline ends came to 10 bases. The CDR3 has 14 residues. The CDR3 coding sequence is TGTGCCAGCAGTGGACAGCCGGGTAATGAAAAACTGTTTTTT. This sequence encodes CASSGQPGNEKLFF.